This T cell receptor beta chain was obtained from a study of T cell responses to AZD1222 COVID-19 vaccine. Notes on the study in general: Baseline serostatus was positive in only six or seven AZD1222 recipients. Spike-specific TCR repertoires showed rising breadth and depth after two AZD1222 doses. Nearly half of unique spike-specific TCRs reportedly avoided B.1.351 and B.1.1.7 mutated regions.

The CDR3 has 13 amino acids. The germline V gene has CDR1 GTSNPN and CDR2 SVGIG (reference sequence). Trimming cost V 1 base and J 7 bases, with 13 bases left between them. Libraries were prepared by immunoSEQ multiplex PCR; TCRdb keeps only in-frame clonotypes and omits some of them. The repertoire consists of about 100,000 clones, with 87% occurring once and the leading ten covering 2% to 3%. A word on this clone: Its specificity is unknown.

Second-dose intervals of approximately 4 or approximately 12 weeks were pooled. The source was peripheral blood, collected 28 days after the second AZD1222 dose. The chain joins TRBV30 to TRBJ1-2; D perhaps matches TRBD1 (5 bases). The TCR sequence derives from an adult who received the AZD1222 COVID-19 vaccine. The CDR3 DNA reads as TGTGCCTGGAGTGGACAGATTTCGAGTGGCTACACCTTC. Residues: CAWSGQISSGYTF.